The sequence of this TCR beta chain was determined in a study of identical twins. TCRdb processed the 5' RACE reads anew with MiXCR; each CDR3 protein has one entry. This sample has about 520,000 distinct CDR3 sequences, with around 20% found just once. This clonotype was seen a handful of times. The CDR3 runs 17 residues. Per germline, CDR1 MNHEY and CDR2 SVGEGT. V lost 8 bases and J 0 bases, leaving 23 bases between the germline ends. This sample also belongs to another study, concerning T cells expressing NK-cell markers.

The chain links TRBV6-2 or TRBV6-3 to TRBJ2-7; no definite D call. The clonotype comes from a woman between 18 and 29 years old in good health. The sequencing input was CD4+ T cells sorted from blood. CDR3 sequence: CASLGPSTTASSYEQYF. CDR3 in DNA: TGTGCCAGCCTCGGACCGTCTACGACTGCGAGCTCCTACGAGCAGTACTTC.